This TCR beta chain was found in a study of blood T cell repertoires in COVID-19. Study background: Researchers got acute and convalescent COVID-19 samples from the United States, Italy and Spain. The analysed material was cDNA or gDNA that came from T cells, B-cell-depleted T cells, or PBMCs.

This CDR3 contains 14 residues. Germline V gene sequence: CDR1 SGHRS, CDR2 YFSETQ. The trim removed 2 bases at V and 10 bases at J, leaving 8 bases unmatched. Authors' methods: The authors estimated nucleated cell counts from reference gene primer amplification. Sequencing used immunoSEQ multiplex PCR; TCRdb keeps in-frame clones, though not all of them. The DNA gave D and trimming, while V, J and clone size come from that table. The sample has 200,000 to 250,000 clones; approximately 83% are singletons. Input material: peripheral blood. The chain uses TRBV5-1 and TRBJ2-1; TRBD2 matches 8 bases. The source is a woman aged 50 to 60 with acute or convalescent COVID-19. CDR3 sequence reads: CASSLRAGVREQFF. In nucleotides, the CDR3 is TGCGCCAGCAGCTTAAGAGCGGGAGTTCGCGAGCAGTTCTTC.